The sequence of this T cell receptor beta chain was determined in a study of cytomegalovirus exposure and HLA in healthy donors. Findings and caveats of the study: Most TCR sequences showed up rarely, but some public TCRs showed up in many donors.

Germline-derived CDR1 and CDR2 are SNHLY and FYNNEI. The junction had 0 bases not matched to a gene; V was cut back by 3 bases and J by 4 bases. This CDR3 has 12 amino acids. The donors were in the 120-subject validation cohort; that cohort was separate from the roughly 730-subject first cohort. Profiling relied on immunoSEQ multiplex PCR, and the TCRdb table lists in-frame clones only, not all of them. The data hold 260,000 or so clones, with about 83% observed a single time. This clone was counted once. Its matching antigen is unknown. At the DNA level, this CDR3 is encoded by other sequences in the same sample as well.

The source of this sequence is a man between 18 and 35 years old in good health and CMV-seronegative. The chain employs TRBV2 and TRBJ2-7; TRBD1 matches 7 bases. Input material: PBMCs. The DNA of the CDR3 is TGTGCCAGCAGTGACAGGGGGTACGAGCAGTACTTC. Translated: CASSDRGYEQYF.